This is a list of T cell receptor beta chains from one sample in a study of cytomegalovirus exposure and HLA in healthy donors. Clones were read by immunoSEQ multiplex PCR, and TCRdb kept only the in-frame ones, dropping some. The sample includes about 130,000 clones, just over 70% seen only once; the top ten take 2% to 3%. The sequenced sample consisted of PBMCs. All receptors derive from a woman aged 55-75 years in good health and CMV-seropositive. Each CDR3 is given without its conserved first and last residue. D genes are given only for firm matches.

j_call: TRBJ1-1
v_call: TRBV5-4
d_call: TRBD1
cdr3_aa: ASRNGQGALNTEAF

j_call: TRBJ2-7
v_call: TRBV10-1
d_call: TRBD1
cdr3_aa: ASGGQELYEQY

j_call: TRBJ1-1
v_call: TRBV5-1
d_call: NA
cdr3_aa: ASGADLNTEAF

j_call: TRBJ2-5
v_call: TRBV5-1
d_call: TRBD1
cdr3_aa: ASSLSNRGSRETQY

j_call: TRBJ1-1
v_call: TRBV7-6
d_call: NA
cdr3_aa: ASSLSGGQRGPEGHTEAF

j_call: TRBJ2-3
v_call: TRBV11-2
d_call: TRBD1
cdr3_aa: ASSPRQGTSTDTQY

j_call: TRBJ1-2
v_call: TRBV4-1
d_call: TRBD1
cdr3_aa: ASSQVLQGAPGGYT

j_call: TRBJ2-7
v_call: TRBV5-3
d_call: NA
cdr3_aa: ARSLEERKPKENYEQY

j_call: TRBJ2-3
v_call: TRBV7-3
d_call: NA
cdr3_aa: ASSLRGSPSTDTQY

j_call: TRBJ1-1
v_call: TRBV13
d_call: TRBD1
cdr3_aa: ASSPGQGRRNTEAF

j_call: TRBJ2-7
v_call: TRBV5-5
d_call: TRBD1
cdr3_aa: ASSLAGTGTYEQY

j_call: TRBJ2-3
v_call: TRBV25-1
d_call: NA
cdr3_aa: ASREDGDTQY

j_call: TRBJ1-4
v_call: TRBV21-1
d_call: NA
cdr3_aa: ASSKQGRGRPTNEKLF

j_call: TRBJ1-4
v_call: TRBV7-9
d_call: NA
cdr3_aa: ASSGQGTPNEKLF

j_call: TRBJ2-7
v_call: TRBV11-3
d_call: TRBD2
cdr3_aa: ASSLEGLASGEQY

j_call: TRBJ2-7
v_call: TRBV5-1
d_call: NA
cdr3_aa: ASRLRGQIGEQY

j_call: TRBJ1-2
v_call: TRBV14
d_call: NA
cdr3_aa: ASSLHSVNYGYT

j_call: TRBJ2-7
v_call: TRBV19
d_call: TRBD1
cdr3_aa: ASRDETGGREQY

j_call: TRBJ1-4
v_call: TRBV6-1
d_call: NA
cdr3_aa: ASSRQITNEKLF

j_call: TRBJ1-1
v_call: TRBV6-5
d_call: NA
cdr3_aa: ASSRVGGRTEAF

j_call: TRBJ1-1
v_call: TRBV6-4
d_call: NA
cdr3_aa: ASRTTRENTEAF

j_call: TRBJ1-3
v_call: TRBV4-1
d_call: TRBD1
cdr3_aa: ASSQGGTGSSGNTIY

j_call: TRBJ1-1
v_call: TRBV5-1
d_call: NA
cdr3_aa: ASSLEAGTGAEAF

j_call: TRBJ2-6
v_call: TRBV4-2
d_call: NA
cdr3_aa: ASSHPGTGSGANVLT

j_call: TRBJ2-5
v_call: TRBV4-2
d_call: TRBD2
cdr3_aa: ASSQDRATSGAQTQY

j_call: TRBJ1-5
v_call: TRBV2
d_call: NA
cdr3_aa: ASSDLQGQPQH

j_call: TRBJ2-3
v_call: TRBV5-1
d_call: TRBD2
cdr3_aa: ASSPGGPPDTQY

j_call: TRBJ2-7
v_call: TRBV27
d_call: NA
cdr3_aa: ASSKSTGRSSYEQY

j_call: TRBJ1-1
v_call: TRBV6-6
d_call: TRBD1
cdr3_aa: ASRTPGGSMNTEAF

j_call: TRBJ2-7
v_call: TRBV13
d_call: TRBD1
cdr3_aa: ASSQTGAGYEQY

j_call: TRBJ2-7
v_call: TRBV10-1
d_call: NA
cdr3_aa: ASQATGLYEQY

j_call: TRBJ1-2
v_call: TRBV6-4
d_call: TRBD1
cdr3_aa: ASSEGTARGYT

j_call: TRBJ2-2
v_call: TRBV7-9
d_call: NA
cdr3_aa: ASSPRTLQNTGELF

j_call: TRBJ1-5
v_call: TRBV10-2
d_call: TRBD1
cdr3_aa: ASNPDRRGNQPQH

j_call: TRBJ2-7
v_call: TRBV10-3
d_call: TRBD1
cdr3_aa: AISGGTGNPYEQY

j_call: TRBJ2-2
v_call: TRBV9
d_call: TRBD2
cdr3_aa: ASSAPSGGDAGELF

j_call: TRBJ1-4
v_call: TRBV7-6
d_call: NA
cdr3_aa: ASSYQGQPGEKLF

j_call: TRBJ2-7
v_call: TRBV27
d_call: NA
cdr3_aa: ASSLRVLNSYEQY

j_call: TRBJ1-1
v_call: TRBV5-7
d_call: NA
cdr3_aa: ASSLRGTEAF

j_call: TRBJ1-1
v_call: TRBV27
d_call: TRBD1
cdr3_aa: ASRTGRWTEAF

j_call: TRBJ2-3
v_call: TRBV10-3
d_call: NA
cdr3_aa: AISELAVDTQY

j_call: TRBJ2-5
v_call: TRBV13
d_call: NA
cdr3_aa: ASSSSGEVKETQY

j_call: TRBJ1-5
v_call: TRBV6-5
d_call: TRBD1
cdr3_aa: ASSPGTAPPQH

j_call: TRBJ1-4
v_call: TRBV5-1
d_call: NA
cdr3_aa: ASSLRQGPTNEKLF

j_call: TRBJ1-1
v_call: TRBV6-6
d_call: TRBD1
cdr3_aa: ATPRQGDTEAF

j_call: TRBJ1-1
v_call: TRBV5-1
d_call: TRBD1
cdr3_aa: ASSATGMNTEAF

j_call: TRBJ2-7
v_call: TRBV5-6
d_call: TRBD1
cdr3_aa: ASSRGQGAYEQY

j_call: TRBJ2-7
v_call: TRBV10-3
d_call: NA
cdr3_aa: AAESSYEQY

j_call: TRBJ2-4
v_call: TRBV27
d_call: TRBD1
cdr3_aa: ASIGTGLAKNIQY

j_call: TRBJ2-5
v_call: TRBV10-3
d_call: NA
cdr3_aa: AISKGGVKETQY

j_call: TRBJ2-7
v_call: TRBV7-9
d_call: TRBD1
cdr3_aa: SSSPDRGREVTPYEQY

j_call: TRBJ2-5
v_call: TRBV7-7
d_call: TRBD2
cdr3_aa: ASSLRLAGQQETQY

j_call: TRBJ1-4
v_call: TRBV9
d_call: TRBD1
cdr3_aa: ASSGVQGDEKLF

j_call: TRBJ2-4
v_call: TRBV11-2
d_call: TRBD1
cdr3_aa: ASSPQGASKNIQY

j_call: TRBJ2-7
v_call: TRBV6-6
d_call: TRBD1
cdr3_aa: ASSWTGPYEQY

j_call: TRBJ2-1
v_call: TRBV2
d_call: TRBD1
cdr3_aa: ASSEGQGVYNEQF

j_call: TRBJ2-5
v_call: TRBV6-5
d_call: NA
cdr3_aa: ASSFYTGETQY

j_call: TRBJ2-5
v_call: TRBV5-4
d_call: TRBD1
cdr3_aa: ASRGGQYQETQY